Below, 20 T cell receptor beta chains from the same sample are listed, as sequenced in a study of regulatory T cells in long-lasting Graves disease. Combining iRepertoire HTBI primers with Arm-PCR of CDR3 regions, the authors built TCR beta libraries. TCRdb processed the multiplex PCR reads anew with MiXCR; each CDR3 protein has one entry. The table records 350,000 to 450,000 distinct CDR3 sequences, roughly 15% of them present only once. Documented time point: newly diagnosed GD, antithyroid drugs for less than 3 months. Preparation of the TCR library used RNA extracted from PBMCs. The same data also contributed to another study, on T cells in Graves' hyperthyroidism and ophthalmopathy.

Sequenced here: peripheral blood mononuclear cells (PBMCs), sampled at new diagnosis, from a patient treated with antithyroid drugs. Every receptor here comes from a woman between 40 and 50 years old with Graves disease.

This clonotype was recorded many times. The chain links TRBV29-1 to TRBJ1-6; weak D call: TRBD1 (6 bases). Germline V lookup: CDR1 SQVTM, CDR2 ANQGSEA. Trimming removed 5 bases at V and 5 bases at J, with 13 bases between. The CDR3 has 14 residues. In DNA, the CDR3 is TGCAGCGTTAAGACAGGAGTGGATAATTCACCCCTCCACTTT. Its translation: CSVKTGVDNSPLHF.

This clonotype was detected only a few times. V usage is TRBV6-2 or TRBV6-3 and J usage is TRBJ2-1; D remains unclear. This CDR3 region has 16 residues. CDR1 and CDR2 from the germline V gene are MNHEY and SVGEGT. V dropped 0 bases and J dropped 3 bases, with 12 bases sitting between them. The CDR3 loop reads CASSYSRDAGYNEQFF. The CDR3 region has the DNA TGTGCCAGCAGTTACTCGAGAGACGCTGGCTACAATGAGCAGTTCTTC.

This clonotype was counted a few times. The chain recombines TRBV11-2 with TRBJ2-7; D is perhaps TRBD1 (5 bases). The CDR3 totals 15 residues. V dropped 2 bases and J dropped 1 base, with 12 bases sitting between them. The germline gives CDR1 SGHAT, CDR2 FQNNGV. This CDR3 reads CASSLTTDSSYEQYF. The CDR3 bases are TGTGCCAGCAGCTTAACGACAGATTCTTCCTACGAGCAGTACTTC.

In this sample, this clonotype turned up many times. The rearrangement uses TRBV6-1 and TRBJ1-1; 8 bases align to TRBD1. The V and J ends lost 6 bases and 4 bases, in that order; junction bases with no gene match: 4. Germline loops: CDR1 MNHNS, CDR2 SASEGT. CDR3 length equals 13 residues. The CDR3 protein is CASREQGGTEAFF. The CDR3 nucleotides are TGTGCCAGCAGAGAACAGGGGGGCACTGAAGCTTTCTTT.

This clonotype was detected ten times or more. The rearrangement uses TRBV12-3 or TRBV12-4 and TRBJ2-3; 14 bases line up with TRBD2. V lost 3 bases and J lost 5; bases outside the gene matches: 1. The CDR3 covers 15 residues. In DNA form, the CDR3 reads TGTGCCAGCAGTTTCGGGACTAGCGGGAGAGATACGCAGTATTTT. Translating gives CASSFGTSGRDTQYF.

Ten or more counts support this clonotype. One junction end does not reproduce the germline sequence, and a read error may be involved. J is TRBJ2-3 and V is TRBV2; 12 nucleotides align to TRBD2. The germline V gene encodes CDR1 SNHLY and CDR2 FYNNEI. This CDR3 comprises 14 residues. The CDR3: CASRTSGSTNTQYF. Written as DNA, the CDR3 is TGTGCCAGCAGGACTAGCGGGAGCACAAATACGCAGTATTTT. Full variable domain (outside the CDR3, taken from reference TRBV2 and TRBJ2-3): EPEVTQTPSHQVTQMGQEVILRCVPISNHLYFYWYRQILGQKVEFLVSFYNNEISEKSEIFDDQFSVERPDGSNFTLKIRSTKLEDSAMYFCASRTSGSTNTQYFGPGTRLTVL.

There are many counts of this clonotype. This chain links TRBV12-3 or TRBV12-4 with TRBJ1-2, with 9 bases fitting TRBD1. The CDR3 runs 17 residues. The V and J ends lost 6 bases and 4 bases, in that order; junction bases with no gene match: 15. In nucleotides, the CDR3 is TGTGCCAGCAGCGACAGAAATACAGGGGGCTTCGGCTATGGCTACACCTTC. Translated: CASSDRNTGGFGYGYTF.

Many counts were recorded for this clonotype. The chain employs TRBV24-1 and TRBJ2-5; 7 positions agree with TRBD2. The CDR3 runs 15 residues. The ends lost 5 bases at V and 1 base at J; junction bases unmatched: 6. In germline, CDR1 is KGHDR, CDR2 SFDVKD. The CDR3 nucleotides are TGTGCCACCAGTGGGACGGCGGGAGCCCAAGAGACCCAGTACTTC. Its translation: CATSGTAGAQETQYF.

The gene calls are TRBV6-1 and TRBJ2-7, with TRBD1 identical over 9 bases. Germline V CDR1 and CDR2: MNHNS, SASEGT. J lost 4 bases, V lost 7 bases, and 5 bases had no gene match. The CDR3 spans 13 residues. CDR3 in DNA: TGTGCCAGCACTCACAGGGGGCCGTACGAGCAGTACTTC. This sequence encodes CASTHRGPYEQYF.

This clonotype has a handful of counts. The rearrangement uses TRBV20-1 and TRBJ1-2, with 7 bases that match TRBD1. J lost 2 bases, V lost 4 bases, and 4 bases had no gene match. Per the germline V gene, CDR1 is DFQATT and CDR2 is SNEGSKA (reference sequence). The CDR3 runs 13 residues. This chain's CDR3 is CSANRGRNYGYTF. CDR3 sequence (DNA): TGCAGTGCTAACAGGGGCCGAAACTATGGCTACACCTTC.

This clonotype was observed a single time. V and J are TRBV18 and TRBJ1-4, with TRBD1 matching 10 bases. The CDR3 runs 16 residues. V dropped 3 bases and J dropped 5; count of bases not matched to a gene: 6. Per germline, CDR1 KGHSH and CDR2 LQKENI. CDR3 bases: TGTGCCAGCTCACCGTCGACAGGGGGCTTAAATGAAAAACTGTTTTTT. It codes for CASSPSTGGLNEKLFF.

DNA of the CDR3: TGTGCCACCAGTGGGAGGTGGGGGTCACAAGAGACCCAGTACTTC. Translated: CATSGRWGSQETQYF. The chain employs TRBV24-1 and TRBJ2-5; the D gene could be TRBD1 or TRBD2 (5 bases each). This CDR3 comprises 15 residues. Looked up from germline, CDR1 is KGHDR and CDR2 is SFDVKD. Trimming pared 5 bases from V and 2 bases from J, leaving 14 bases between.

V and J are TRBV20-1 and TRBJ1-5, with D uncertain. In germline, CDR1 is DFQATT, CDR2 SNEGSKA (reference sequence). The V end lost 4 bases, the J end lost 0 bases, and 7 bases lay between the germline ends. The CDR3 totals 13 residues. The CDR3 spells CSATGDSNQPQHF. The CDR3 DNA sequence: TGCAGTGCTACCGGGGATAGCAATCAGCCCCAGCATTTT.

The chain is built from TRBV19 and TRBJ2-7, with 11 bases lining up with TRBD2. Germline CDR1 LNHDA, CDR2 SQIVND (reference sequence). The length of the CDR3 is 15 residues. The V segment lost 5 bases and the J segment 5 bases; nucleotides outside the gene matches: 8. The CDR3 is CASSSRLAGSHEQYF. Written as DNA, the CDR3 is TGTGCCAGTAGTTCCAGACTAGCGGGATCTCACGAGCAGTACTTC.

This clonotype came up many times. CDR3: CASSGKRTYNEQFF. CDR3 nucleotides: TGTGCCAGCTCGGGGAAGCGGACCTACAATGAGCAGTTCTTC. This chain joins TRBV2 and TRBJ2-1; D is perhaps TRBD2 (5 bases). The CDR3 is made up of 14 amino acids. The V end lost 8 bases, the J end lost 2 bases, and 13 bases lay between the germline ends. The germline CDR1 and CDR2 sequences are SNHLY and FYNNEI.

A remark on this clonotype: A much larger clonotype is one base distant, so this may be a read error. V usage is TRBV6-5 and J usage is TRBJ1-4; no firm D call. This CDR3 spans 15 amino acids. CDR1 and CDR2 (germline): MNHEY, SVGAGI. CDR3 amino acids: CASSYRVVGNVKLFF. The DNA of the CDR3 is TGTGCCAGCAGTTACAGGGTGGTTGGTAATGTAAAACTGTTTTTT.

In its sample, this clonotype was seen many times. The chain joins TRBV13 to TRBJ2-5; D not certain. CDR3 length: 15 residues. Germline CDR1 and CDR2: PRHDT and FYEKMQ (reference sequence). V was shortened by 1 base and J by 3 bases, with 12 bases between the two germline ends. CDR3 nucleotide sequence: TGTGCCAGCAGCTTAGCCGTTTCGACGGAAGAGACCCAGTACTTC. Translating it yields CASSLAVSTEETQYF.

The chain combines TRBV7-2 with TRBJ2-7; 7 positions agree with TRBD1. Per germline, CDR1 SGHTA and CDR2 FQGNSA. V dropped 0 bases and J dropped 0; count of bases not matched to a gene: 8. CDR3 length equals 17 residues. DNA for the CDR3: TGTGCCAGCAGCTTAGCCCTACAGGGGCCCCTCTCCTACGAGCAGTACTTC. This codes for CASSLALQGPLSYEQYF.

This clonotype was counted many times. The chain combines TRBV9 with TRBJ2-1; no definite D call. V was shortened by 0 bases and J by 7 bases, with 14 bases between the two germline ends. Per germline, CDR1 SGDLS and CDR2 YYNGEE. The CDR3 runs 15 residues. In DNA, the CDR3 is TGTGCCAGCAGCGTAGCTCCTAGTTGGAAGAATGAGCAGTTCTTC. This gives the protein CASSVAPSWKNEQFF.

At least ten counts were recorded for this clonotype. The rearrangement joins TRBV18 to TRBJ2-3; D unclear. Germline loops: CDR1 KGHSH, CDR2 LQKENI. V was clipped by 6 bases and J by 4 bases, with 17 bases between them. The CDR3 contains 15 residues. The CDR3 region is CASSPPPRSSDTQYF. DNA of the CDR3: TGTGCCAGCTCCCCGCCTCCTCGTTCCTCAGATACGCAGTATTTT.